Included here is one T cell receptor (beta chain) sequence, with context. The entry originates in a study of long-term antiretroviral therapy in people with HIV. Each participant with HIV received care in the United States. Survey-level immunoSEQ v3.0 assays were run. Generated by immunoSEQ multiplex PCR, the TCRdb table keeps only in-frame clones and is missing some. Of 25,000 to 35,000 clones detected, about nine tenths appear once; the ten largest clones hold roughly 7%. The V gene lost 0 bases and the J gene lost 0 bases, with 13 bases spanning the gap. This CDR3 has 16 amino acids. Germline V gene sequence: CDR1 SGDLS, CDR2 YYNGEE.

The source material was unsorted PBMCs, sampled roughly 5 years before starting antiretroviral therapy. The TCR was taken from a middle-aged man with HIV. The chain has TRBV9 and TRBJ2-7; the D gene is possibly TRBD2 (5 bases). CDR3 residues: CASSVGSSGSSYEQYF. CDR3 DNA: TGTGCCAGCAGCGTAGGATCCAGCGGCAGCTCCTACGAGCAGTACTTC.